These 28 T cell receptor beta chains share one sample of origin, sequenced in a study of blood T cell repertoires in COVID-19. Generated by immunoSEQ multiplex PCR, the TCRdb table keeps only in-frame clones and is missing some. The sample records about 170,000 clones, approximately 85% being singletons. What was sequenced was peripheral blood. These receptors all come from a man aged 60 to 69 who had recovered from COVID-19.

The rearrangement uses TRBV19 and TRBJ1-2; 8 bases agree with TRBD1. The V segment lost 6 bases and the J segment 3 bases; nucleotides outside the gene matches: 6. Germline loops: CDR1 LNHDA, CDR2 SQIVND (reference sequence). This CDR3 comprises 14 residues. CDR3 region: CASRVTGGDYGYTF. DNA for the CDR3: TGTGCCAGTAGAGTTACAGGGGGAGACTATGGCTACACCTTC.

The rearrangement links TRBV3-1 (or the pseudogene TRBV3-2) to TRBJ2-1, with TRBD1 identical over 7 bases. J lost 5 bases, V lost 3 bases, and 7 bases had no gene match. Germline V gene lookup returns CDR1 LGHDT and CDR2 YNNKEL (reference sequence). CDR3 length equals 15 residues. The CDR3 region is CASSQGRTGNNEQFF. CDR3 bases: TGTGCCAGCAGCCAGGGCAGGACAGGTAACAATGAGCAGTTCTTC.

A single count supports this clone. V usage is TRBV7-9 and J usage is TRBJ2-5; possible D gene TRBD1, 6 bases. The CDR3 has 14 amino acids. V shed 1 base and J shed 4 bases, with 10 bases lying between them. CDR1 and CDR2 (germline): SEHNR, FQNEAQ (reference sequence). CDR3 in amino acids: CASSLDRVGETQYF. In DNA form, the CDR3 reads TGTGCCAGCAGCTTAGACAGGGTAGGAGAGACCCAGTACTTC.

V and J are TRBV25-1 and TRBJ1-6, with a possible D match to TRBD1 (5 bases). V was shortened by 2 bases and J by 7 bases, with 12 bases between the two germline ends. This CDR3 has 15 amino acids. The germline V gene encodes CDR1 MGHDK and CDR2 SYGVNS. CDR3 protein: CASSERQLGNSPLHF. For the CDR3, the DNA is TGTGCCAGCAGTGAAAGACAGCTGGGGAATTCACCCCTCCACTTT. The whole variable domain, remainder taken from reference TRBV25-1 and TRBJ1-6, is EADIYQTPRYLVIGTGKKITLECSQTMGHDKMYWYQQDPGMELHLIHYSYGVNSTEKGDLSSESTVSRIRTEHFPLTLESARPSHTSQYLCASSERQLGNSPLHFGNGTRLTVT.

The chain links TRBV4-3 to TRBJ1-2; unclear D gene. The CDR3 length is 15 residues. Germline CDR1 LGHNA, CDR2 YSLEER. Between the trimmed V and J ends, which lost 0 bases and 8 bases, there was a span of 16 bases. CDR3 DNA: TGCGCCAGCAGCCAAGATCGACAAACGCAACGGGGCTACACCTTC. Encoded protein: CASSQDRQTQRGYTF.

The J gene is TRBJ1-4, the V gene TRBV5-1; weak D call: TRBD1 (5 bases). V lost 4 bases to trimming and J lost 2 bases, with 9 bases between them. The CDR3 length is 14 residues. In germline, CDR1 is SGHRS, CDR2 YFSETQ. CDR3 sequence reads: CASSPDSTNEKLFF. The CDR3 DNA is TGCGCCAGCAGCCCCGACAGCACTAATGAAAAACTGTTTTTT. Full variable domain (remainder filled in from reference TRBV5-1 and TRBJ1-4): KAGVTQTPRYLIKTRGQQVTLSCSPISGHRSVSWYQQTPGQGLQFLFEYFSETQRNKGNFPGRFSGRQFSNSRSEMNVSTLELGDSALYLCASSPDSTNEKLFFGSGTQLSVL.

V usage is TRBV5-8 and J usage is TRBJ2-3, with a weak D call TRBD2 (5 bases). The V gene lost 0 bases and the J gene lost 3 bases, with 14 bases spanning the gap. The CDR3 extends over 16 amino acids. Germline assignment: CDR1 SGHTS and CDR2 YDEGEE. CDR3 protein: CASSLGGDSETDTQYF. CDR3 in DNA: TGTGCCAGCAGCTTGGGGGGAGATAGCGAGACAGATACGCAGTATTTT.

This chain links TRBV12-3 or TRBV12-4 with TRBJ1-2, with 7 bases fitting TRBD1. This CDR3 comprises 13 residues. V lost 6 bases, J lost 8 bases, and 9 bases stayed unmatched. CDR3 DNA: TGTGCCAGCAGCACAGGGGACGGACGGGGCTACACCTTC. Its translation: CASSTGDGRGYTF.

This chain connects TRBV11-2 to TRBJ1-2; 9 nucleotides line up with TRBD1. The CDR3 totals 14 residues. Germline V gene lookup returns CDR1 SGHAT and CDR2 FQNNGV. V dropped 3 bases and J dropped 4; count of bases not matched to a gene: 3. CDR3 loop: CASSFLQGAYGYTF. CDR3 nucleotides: TGTGCCAGCAGCTTCCTACAGGGGGCCTATGGCTACACCTTC.

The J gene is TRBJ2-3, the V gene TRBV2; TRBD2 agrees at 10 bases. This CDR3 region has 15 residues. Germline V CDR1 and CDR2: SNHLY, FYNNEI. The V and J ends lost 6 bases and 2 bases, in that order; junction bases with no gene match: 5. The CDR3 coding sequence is TGTGCCAGCAGGGTAGCGGGGGGACTCACAGATACGCAGTATTTT. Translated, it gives CASRVAGGLTDTQYF.

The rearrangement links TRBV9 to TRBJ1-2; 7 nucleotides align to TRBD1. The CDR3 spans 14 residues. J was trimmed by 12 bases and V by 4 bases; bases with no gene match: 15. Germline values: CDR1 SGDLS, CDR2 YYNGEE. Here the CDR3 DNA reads TGTGCCAGCAGCCTCGGCGGACTACAGGGGTCCGACACCTTC. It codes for CASSLGGLQGSDTF.

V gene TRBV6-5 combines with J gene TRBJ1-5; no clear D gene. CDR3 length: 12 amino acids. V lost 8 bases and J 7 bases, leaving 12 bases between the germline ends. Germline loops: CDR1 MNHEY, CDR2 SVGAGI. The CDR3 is CASSSSGQPQHF. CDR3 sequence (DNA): TGTGCCAGCTCCTCGTCCGGGCAGCCCCAGCATTTT.

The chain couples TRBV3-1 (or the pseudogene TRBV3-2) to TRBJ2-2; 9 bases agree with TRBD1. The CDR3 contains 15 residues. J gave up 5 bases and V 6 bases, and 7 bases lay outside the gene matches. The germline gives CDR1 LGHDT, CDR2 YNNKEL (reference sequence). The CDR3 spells CASSQWTGETGELFF. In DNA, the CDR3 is TGTGCCAGCAGTCAGTGGACAGGGGAGACCGGGGAGCTGTTTTTT.

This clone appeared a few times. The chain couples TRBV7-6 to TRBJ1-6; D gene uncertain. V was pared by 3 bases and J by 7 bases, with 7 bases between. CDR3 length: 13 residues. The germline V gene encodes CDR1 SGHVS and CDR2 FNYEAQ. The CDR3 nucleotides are TGTGCCAGCAGCTTCCAGGAAAATTCACCCCTCCACTTT. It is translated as CASSFQENSPLHF. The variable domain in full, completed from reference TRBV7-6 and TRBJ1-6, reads GAGVSQSPRYKVTKRGQDVALRCDPISGHVSLYWYRQALGQGPEFLTYFNYEAQQDKSGLPNDRFSAERPEGSISTLTIQRTEQRDSAMYRCASSFQENSPLHFGNGTRLTVT.

The CDR3 protein is CATSRENYSTDTQYF. In DNA, the CDR3 is TGTGCCACCAGCAGAGAGAACTATTCCACAGATACGCAGTATTTT. The rearrangement uses TRBV15 and TRBJ2-3; D is unresolved. Germline loops: CDR1 LNHNV, CDR2 YYDKDF (reference sequence). The length of the CDR3 is 15 residues. V lost 0 bases, J lost 2 bases, and 9 bases lay in between. Full variable domain (rest looked up from reference TRBV15 and TRBJ2-3): DAMVIQNPRYQVTQFGKPVTLSCSQTLNHNVMYWYQQKSSQAPKLLFHYYDKDFNNEADTPDNFQSRRPNTSFCFLDIRSPGLGDTAMYLCATSRENYSTDTQYFGPGTRLTVL.

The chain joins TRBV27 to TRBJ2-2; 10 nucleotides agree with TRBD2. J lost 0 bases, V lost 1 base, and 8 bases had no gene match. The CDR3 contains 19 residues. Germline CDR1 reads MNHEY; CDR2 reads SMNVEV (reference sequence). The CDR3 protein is CASSLWGPSGGANTGELFF. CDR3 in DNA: TGTGCCAGCAGTTTATGGGGTCCTAGCGGGGGCGCGAACACCGGGGAGCTGTTTTTT.

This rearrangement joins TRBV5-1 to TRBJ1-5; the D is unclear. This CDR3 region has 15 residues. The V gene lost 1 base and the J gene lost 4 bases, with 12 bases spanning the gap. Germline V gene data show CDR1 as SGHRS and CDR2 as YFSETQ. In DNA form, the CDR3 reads TGCGCCAGCAGCTTGAGCGGGGTCGGAAATCAGCCCCAGCATTTT. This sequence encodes CASSLSGVGNQPQHF. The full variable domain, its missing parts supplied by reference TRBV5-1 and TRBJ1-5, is KAGVTQTPRYLIKTRGQQVTLSCSPISGHRSVSWYQQTPGQGLQFLFEYFSETQRNKGNFPGRFSGRQFSNSRSEMNVSTLELGDSALYLCASSLSGVGNQPQHFGDGTRLSIL.

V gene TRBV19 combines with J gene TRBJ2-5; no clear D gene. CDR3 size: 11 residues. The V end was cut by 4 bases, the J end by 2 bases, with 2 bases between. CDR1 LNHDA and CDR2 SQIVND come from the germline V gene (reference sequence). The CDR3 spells CASSTQETQYF. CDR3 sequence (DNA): TGTGCCAGTAGTACGCAAGAGACCCAGTACTTC.

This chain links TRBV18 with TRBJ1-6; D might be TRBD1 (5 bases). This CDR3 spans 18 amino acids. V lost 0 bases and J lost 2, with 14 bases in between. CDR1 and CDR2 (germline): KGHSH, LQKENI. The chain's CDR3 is CASSPPRGPGAYNSPLHF. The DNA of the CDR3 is TGTGCCAGCTCACCACCGCGGGGACCGGGAGCCTATAATTCACCCCTCCACTTT.

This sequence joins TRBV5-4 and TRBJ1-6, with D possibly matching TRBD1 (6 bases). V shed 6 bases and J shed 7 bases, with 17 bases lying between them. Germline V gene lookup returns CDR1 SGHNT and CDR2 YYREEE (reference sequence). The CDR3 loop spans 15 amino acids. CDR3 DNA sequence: TGTGCCAGCACGAGTGAGACAGGTTCAAATTCACCCCTCCACTTT. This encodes CASTSETGSNSPLHF.

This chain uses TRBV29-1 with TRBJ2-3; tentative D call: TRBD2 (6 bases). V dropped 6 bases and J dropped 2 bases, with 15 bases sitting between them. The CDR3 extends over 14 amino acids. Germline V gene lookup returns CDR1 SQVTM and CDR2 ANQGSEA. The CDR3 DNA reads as TGCAGCGTGTCCGGGACTTTCGTCACAGATACGCAGTATTTT. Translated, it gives CSVSGTFVTDTQYF.

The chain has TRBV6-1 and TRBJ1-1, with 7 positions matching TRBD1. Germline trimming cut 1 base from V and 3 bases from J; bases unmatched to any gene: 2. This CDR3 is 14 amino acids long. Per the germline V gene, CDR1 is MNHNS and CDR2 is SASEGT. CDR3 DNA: TGTGCCAGCAGTGAAGGGACAGGAGACACTGAAGCTTTCTTT. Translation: CASSEGTGDTEAFF.

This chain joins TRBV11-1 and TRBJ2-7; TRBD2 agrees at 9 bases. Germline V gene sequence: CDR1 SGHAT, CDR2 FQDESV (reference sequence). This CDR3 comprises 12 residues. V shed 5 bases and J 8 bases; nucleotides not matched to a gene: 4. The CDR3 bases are TGTGCCAGCAGCCTACTAGCGGGCAAGCAGTACTTC. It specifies CASSLLAGKQYF.

The CDR3 is CASSLVSGASNQPQHF. The CDR3, as DNA: TGTGCCAGCAGCTTAGTATCAGGGGCAAGCAATCAGCCCCAGCATTTT. The rearrangement joins TRBV7-2 to TRBJ1-5, with D tentatively TRBD1 (6 bases). The V end was cut by 1 base, the J end by 1 base, with 11 bases between. There are 16 residues in the CDR3. Looked up from germline, CDR1 is SGHTA and CDR2 is FQGNSA.

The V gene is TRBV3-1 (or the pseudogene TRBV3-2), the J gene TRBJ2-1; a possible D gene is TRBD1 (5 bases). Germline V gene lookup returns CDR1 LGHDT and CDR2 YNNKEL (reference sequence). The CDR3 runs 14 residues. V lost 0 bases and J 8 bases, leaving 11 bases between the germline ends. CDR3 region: CASSQEAQGDEQFF. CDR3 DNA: TGTGCCAGCAGCCAAGAAGCCCAAGGGGATGAGCAGTTCTTC.

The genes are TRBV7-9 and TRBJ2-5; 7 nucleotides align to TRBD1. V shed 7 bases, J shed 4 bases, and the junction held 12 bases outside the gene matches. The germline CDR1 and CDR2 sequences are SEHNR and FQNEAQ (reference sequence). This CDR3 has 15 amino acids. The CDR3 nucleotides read TGTGCCAGCATCCTTAGACAGGGTGTTGGAGAGACCCAGTACTTC. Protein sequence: CASILRQGVGETQYF.

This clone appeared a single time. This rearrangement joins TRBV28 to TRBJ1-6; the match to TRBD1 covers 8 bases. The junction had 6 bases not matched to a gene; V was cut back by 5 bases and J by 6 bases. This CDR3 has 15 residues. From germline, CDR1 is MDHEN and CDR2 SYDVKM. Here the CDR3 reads CASSPIDRGNSPLHF. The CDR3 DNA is TGTGCCAGCAGTCCCATCGACAGGGGTAATTCACCCCTCCACTTT.

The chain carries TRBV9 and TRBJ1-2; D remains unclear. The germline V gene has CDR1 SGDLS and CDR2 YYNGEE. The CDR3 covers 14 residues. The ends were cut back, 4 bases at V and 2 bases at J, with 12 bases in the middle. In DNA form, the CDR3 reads TGTGCCAGCAGCCCAAGCGGAGGGAACTATGGCTACACCTTC. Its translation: CASSPSGGNYGYTF.